This TCR beta chain was recorded in a study of spatial heterogeneity in lung cancer (dated by TCRdb to between 2017 and 2020). Study-level background: Beta-chain transcripts were consistently detected in greater numbers than alpha-chain transcripts, which likely reflects a higher abundance of beta-chain transcripts. TCR repertoire features were related to nonsynonymous mutation counts determined by whole-exome sequencing of tumor tissue. In tumor regions, TCR transcript counts showed a strong correlation with a T cell transcriptional module score derived from matched bulk RNA-seq. In the raw uncorrected reads, each unique combination of TCR and UMI appeared more than ten times on average. Both alpha and beta chains were TCR-sequenced in around 230 tumor regions, 64 matched nontumor lung samples and 56 PBMC samples obtained at surgery. The study quantitatively compared TCR alpha and beta repertoires across multiple tumor regions, matched nontumor lung and blood in non-small cell lung cancer. Study-level results and caveats: TCR-seq coverage of tumor T cells was estimated to be only around 7.3% for alpha chains and about 13% for beta chains. Additional single-cell paired TCR alpha and beta sequencing was considered necessary to confirm, at a functional level, the hypothesis that regional TCRs recognize regional mutations. Counts of ubiquitous and regional expanded TCRs were found to correlate with counts of ubiquitous and regional nonsynonymous mutations, respectively. The tumor nonsynonymous mutation count correlated with the number of expanded alpha and beta TCRs within the tumor.

The germline V gene (reference sequence) supplies CDR1 LNHDA and CDR2 SQIVND. V lost 5 bases and J lost 5 bases, and the count of bases not matched to a germline gene is 5. From cysteine to phenylalanine, the CDR3 is 14 amino acids long. The DNA shown is the 42-base CDR3, in frame from base 1. Preparation of the library involved 5' RACE. For sequencing, a NextSeq 500 was employed. In the TCR library protocol, a unique molecular identifier was attached to each TCR cDNA molecule so that PCR and sequencing errors could be corrected. The study's processing was this. Decombinator tools were used for TCR identification, UMI-based error correction and CDR3 extraction. Expanded TCRs were defined as those above a frequency of 2 per 1,000, corresponding to the top 1% of the tumor frequency distribution. Expanded tumor TCRs were classed as regional if statistically deemed absent (corrected P<0.05) from at least one tumor region, otherwise ubiquitous. Renyi diversity was computed with the R vegan package after each repertoire had been subsampled 100 times to 5,000 TCRs. CDR3 similarity networks were built from amino acid triplet string-kernel similarity, connecting CDR3s with pairwise similarity above 0.82. In-frame beta chains were kept once TCRdb had trimmed the public reads at Q25 with fastp and called clones with MiXCR. Merged by CDR3 protein, the rows form single entries marked with the most common genes and DNA. For this entry, the V and J calls and clone size follow TCRdb and not the study's own pipeline. The table for this sample lists around 15,000 distinct CDR3 sequences; about 6.8% of them were counted only once. The ten largest account for around a fifth of the sample.

This clonotype was seen at least ten times. No cognate antigen has been identified for it. No clone much larger than this one lies a single base away; base qualities are absent. In the paper's terms, the time point label means: sample taken at primary tumor resection. Samples were obtained from roughly 72 patients with early-stage, untreated non-small cell lung cancer from the lung TRACERx cohort. Without any cell sorting, TCR sequencing was performed on whole RNA extracted either from tumor and nontumor lung tissue or from cryopreserved PBMC samples. A patient was chosen for TCR sequencing only when enough RNA was available from at least two tumor regions. Tumor and adjacent nontumor lung specimens were reviewed by a lung pathologist before selection.

The TCR comes from a female donor with early-stage non-small cell lung cancer. The sample here was lung tumor tissue, taken at surgery. Recombination joined TRBV19 with TRBJ1-5; a stretch of 8 junction bases matches TRBD1. The CDR3 amino acid sequence is: CASSPRGRDQPQHF. The DNA is TGTGCCAGTAGTCCCAGGGGGCGCGATCAGCCCCAGCATTTT.